This T cell receptor (beta chain) was sequenced during a study of OX40 agonist ivuxolimab in advanced cancers. Study background: Those enrolled were 80% to 85% male, with a mean age of roughly 60 years and ages from 23 to 79. Three partial responders included one hepatocellular carcinoma patient and two cutaneous melanoma patients. Study conclusions and caveats: In the 0.1-3.0 mg/kg groups, partial responders showed among the lowest expansion.

Trimming at V came to 4 bases and at J to 4 bases, leaving 9 bases not matched to a gene. In germline, CDR1 is LGHNA, CDR2 YNFKEQ. The CDR3 totals 16 residues. TCRdb's table, derived via immunoSEQ multiplex PCR, lists solely in-frame clones and lacks some. In the table there are roughly 65,000 clones, nearly 90% of which are singletons. About this clone: Its target is not known.

The chain combines TRBV4-2 with TRBJ2-2; 7 bases map to TRBD2. The sequence derives from an adult with an advanced solid tumor such as melanoma, head and neck, liver or kidney cancer. The source was CD4+ or CD8+ T cells sorted from blood, collected in a trial of the OX40 agonist ivuxolimab. CDR3 loop: CASSPQIAGSTGELFF. The CDR3 DNA follows: TGTGCCAGCAGCCCCCAGATAGCGGGTTCCACCGGGGAGCTGTTTTTT.